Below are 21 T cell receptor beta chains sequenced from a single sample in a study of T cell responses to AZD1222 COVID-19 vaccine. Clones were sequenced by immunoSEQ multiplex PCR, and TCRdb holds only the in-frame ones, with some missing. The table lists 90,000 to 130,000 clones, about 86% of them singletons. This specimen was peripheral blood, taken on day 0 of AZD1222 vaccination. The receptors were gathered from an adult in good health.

The CDR3 sequence: CASSRGRRNYNEQFF. CDR3 in DNA: TGTGCCAGTAGTAGGGGTCGGAGGAACTACAATGAGCAGTTCTTC. V gene TRBV19 combines with J gene TRBJ2-1, with a weak D call TRBD2 (5 bases). Trimming left V 4 bases short and J 3 bases short, with 13 bases between. The CDR3 is 15 residues long. Germline V gives CDR1 LNHDA, CDR2 SQIVND (reference sequence).

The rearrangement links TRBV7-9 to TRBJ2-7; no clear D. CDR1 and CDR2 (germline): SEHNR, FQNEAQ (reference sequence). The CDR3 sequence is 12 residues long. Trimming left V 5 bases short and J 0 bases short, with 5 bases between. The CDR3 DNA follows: TGTGCCAGCAGCCCCCGCTCCTACGAGCAGTACTTC. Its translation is CASSPRSYEQYF.

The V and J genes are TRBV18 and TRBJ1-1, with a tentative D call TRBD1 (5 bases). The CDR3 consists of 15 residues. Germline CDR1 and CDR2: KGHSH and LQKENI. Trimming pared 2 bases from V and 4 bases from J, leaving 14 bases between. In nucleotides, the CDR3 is TGTGCCAGCTCACCAAACTCAGGGAGAGGCACTGAAGCTTTCTTT. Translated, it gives CASSPNSGRGTEAFF.

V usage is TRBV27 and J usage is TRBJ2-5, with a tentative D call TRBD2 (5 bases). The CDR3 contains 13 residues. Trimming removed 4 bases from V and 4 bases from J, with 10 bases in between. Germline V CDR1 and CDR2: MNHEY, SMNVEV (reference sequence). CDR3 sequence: CASSSGDRETQYF. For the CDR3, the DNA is TGTGCCAGCAGTTCCGGGGATCGAGAGACCCAGTACTTC.

Here the CDR3 reads CASSRGGSDTQYF. For the CDR3, the DNA is TGTGCCAGCAGCCGGGGTGGGTCAGATACGCAGTATTTT. The J gene is TRBJ2-3, the V gene TRBV7-3; TRBD2 might be the D (5 bases). Between the trimmed V and J ends, which lost 5 bases and 4 bases, there was a span of 10 bases. CDR1 is SGHTA, CDR2 FQGTGA, per germline. This CDR3 has 13 amino acids.

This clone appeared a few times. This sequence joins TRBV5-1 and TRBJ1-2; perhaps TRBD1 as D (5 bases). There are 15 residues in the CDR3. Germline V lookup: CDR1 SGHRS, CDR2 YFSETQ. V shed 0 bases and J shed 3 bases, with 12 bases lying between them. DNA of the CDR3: TGCGCCAGCAGCTTGGCCCAGGGTGATCACTATGGCTACACCTTC. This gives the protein CASSLAQGDHYGYTF.

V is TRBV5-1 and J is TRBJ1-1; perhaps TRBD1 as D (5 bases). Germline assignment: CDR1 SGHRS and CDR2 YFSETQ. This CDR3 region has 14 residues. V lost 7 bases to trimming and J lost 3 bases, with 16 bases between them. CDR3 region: CASSYAGLDTEAFF. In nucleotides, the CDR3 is TGCGCCAGCTCCTACGCGGGACTTGACACTGAAGCTTTCTTT.

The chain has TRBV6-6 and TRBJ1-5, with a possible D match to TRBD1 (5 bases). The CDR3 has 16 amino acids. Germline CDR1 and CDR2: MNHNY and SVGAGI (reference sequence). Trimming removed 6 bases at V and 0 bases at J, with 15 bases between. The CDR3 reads CASSPSRGNSNQPQHF. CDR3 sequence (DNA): TGTGCCAGCAGCCCCAGTAGGGGAAATAGCAATCAGCCCCAGCATTTT.

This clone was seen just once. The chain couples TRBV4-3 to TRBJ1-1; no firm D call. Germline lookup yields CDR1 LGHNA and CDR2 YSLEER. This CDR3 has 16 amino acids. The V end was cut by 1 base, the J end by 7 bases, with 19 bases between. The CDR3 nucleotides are TGCGCCAGCAGCCAAGGATCGGGCATAGGCTGGGGTGAAGCTTTCTTT. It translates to CASSQGSGIGWGEAFF.

The chain's CDR3 is CASSYRSYEQYF. CDR3 bases: TGCGCCAGCAGCTACAGGAGCTACGAGCAGTACTTC. This rearrangement joins TRBV5-1 to TRBJ2-7; D might be TRBD1 (5 bases). Germline values: CDR1 SGHRS, CDR2 YFSETQ. There are 12 residues in the CDR3. The ends were cut back, 3 bases at V and 3 bases at J, with 7 bases in the middle. Using reference TRBV5-1 and TRBJ2-7 for the parts outside the CDR3, the full variable domain is KAGVTQTPRYLIKTRGQQVTLSCSPISGHRSVSWYQQTPGQGLQFLFEYFSETQRNKGNFPGRFSGRQFSNSRSEMNVSTLELGDSALYLCASSYRSYEQYFGPGTRLTVT.

In nucleotides, the CDR3 is TGTGCCAGCAGCGTAGTCCTTGGCAGGGGGCTGAACGATGAGCAGTTCTTC. Protein: CASSVVLGRGLNDEQFF. The chain recombines TRBV9 with TRBJ2-1, with 8 bases that match TRBD1. V shed 0 bases and J 8 bases; nucleotides not matched to a gene: 13. Germline assignment: CDR1 SGDLS and CDR2 YYNGEE. CDR3 length: 17 amino acids.

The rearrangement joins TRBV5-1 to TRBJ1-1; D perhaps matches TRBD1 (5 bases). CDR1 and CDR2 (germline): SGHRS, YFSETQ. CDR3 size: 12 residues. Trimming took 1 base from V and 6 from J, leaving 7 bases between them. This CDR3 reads CASSLWGAEAFF. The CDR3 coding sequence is TGCGCCAGCAGCTTGTGGGGGGCTGAAGCTTTCTTT.

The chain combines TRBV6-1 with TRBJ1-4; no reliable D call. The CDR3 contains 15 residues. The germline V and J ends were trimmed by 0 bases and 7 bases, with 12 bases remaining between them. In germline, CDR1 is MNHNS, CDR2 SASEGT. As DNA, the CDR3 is TGTGCCAGCAGTGAAGCGCGCTGGGAGGGTGAAAAACTGTTTTTT. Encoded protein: CASSEARWEGEKLFF.

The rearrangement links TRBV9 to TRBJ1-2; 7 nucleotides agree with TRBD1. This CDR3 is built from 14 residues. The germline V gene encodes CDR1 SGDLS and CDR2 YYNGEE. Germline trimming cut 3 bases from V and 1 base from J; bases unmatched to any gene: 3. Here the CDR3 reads CASSETGFNYGYTF. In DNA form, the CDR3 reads TGTGCCAGCAGCGAGACAGGGTTTAACTATGGCTACACCTTC.

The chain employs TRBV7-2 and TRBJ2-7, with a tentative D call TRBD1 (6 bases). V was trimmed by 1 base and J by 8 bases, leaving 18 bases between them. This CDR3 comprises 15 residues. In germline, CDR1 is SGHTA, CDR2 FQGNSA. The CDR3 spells CASSLGVGAGAQQYF. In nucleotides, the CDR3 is TGTGCCAGCAGCTTAGGAGTAGGTGCAGGGGCGCAGCAGTACTTC.

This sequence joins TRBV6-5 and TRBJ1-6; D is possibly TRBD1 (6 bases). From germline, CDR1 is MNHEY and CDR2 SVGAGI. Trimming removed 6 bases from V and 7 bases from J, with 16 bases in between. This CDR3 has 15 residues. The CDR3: CASSQGSLGNSPLHF. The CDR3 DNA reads TGTGCCAGCAGCCAGGGGTCCCTCGGGAATTCACCCCTCCACTTT.

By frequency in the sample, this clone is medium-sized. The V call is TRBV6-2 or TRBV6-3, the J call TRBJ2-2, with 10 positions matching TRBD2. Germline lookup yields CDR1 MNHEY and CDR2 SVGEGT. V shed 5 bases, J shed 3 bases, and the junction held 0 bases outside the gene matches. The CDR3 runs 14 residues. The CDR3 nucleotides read TGTGCCAGCAGTAGCGGGAGGGACACCGGGGAGCTGTTTTTT. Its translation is CASSSGRDTGELFF.

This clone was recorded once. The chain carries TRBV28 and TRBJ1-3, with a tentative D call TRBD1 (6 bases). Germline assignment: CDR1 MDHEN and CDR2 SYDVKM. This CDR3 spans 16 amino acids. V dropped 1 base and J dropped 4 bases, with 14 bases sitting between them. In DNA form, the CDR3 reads TGTGCCAGCAGTTTATTGGCAGGGGCTGCGGGAAACACCATATATTTT. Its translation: CASSLLAGAAGNTIYF. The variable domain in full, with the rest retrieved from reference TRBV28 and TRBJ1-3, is DVKVTQSSRYLVKRTGEKVFLECVQDMDHENMFWYRQDPGLGLRLIYFSYDVKMKEKGDIPEGYSVSREKKERFSLILESASTNQTSMYLCASSLLAGAAGNTIYFGEGSWLTVV.

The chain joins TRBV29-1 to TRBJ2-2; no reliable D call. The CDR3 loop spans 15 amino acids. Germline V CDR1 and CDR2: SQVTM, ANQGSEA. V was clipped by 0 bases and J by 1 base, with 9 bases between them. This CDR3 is CSVEDPSKNTGELFF. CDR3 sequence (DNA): TGCAGCGTTGAAGATCCGTCTAAGAACACCGGGGAGCTGTTTTTT.

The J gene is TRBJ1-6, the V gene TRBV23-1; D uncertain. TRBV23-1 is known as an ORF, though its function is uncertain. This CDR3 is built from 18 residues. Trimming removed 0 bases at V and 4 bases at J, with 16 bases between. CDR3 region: CASSQSPQRVKYNSPLHF. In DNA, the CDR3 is TGCGCCAGCAGTCAATCACCACAGAGGGTCAAGTATAATTCACCCCTCCACTTT.

The DNA for the CDR3 is TGTGCCAGCAGTGGTTCTGGGCGGTCACCCCTCCACTTT. Its protein is CASSGSGRSPLHF. The chain carries TRBV25-1 and TRBJ1-6; no clear D. The germline CDR1 and CDR2 sequences are MGHDK and SYGVNS. CDR3 length: 13 residues. V was pared by 4 bases and J by 10 bases, with 11 bases between. Supplemented by reference TRBV25-1 and TRBJ1-6, the full variable domain reads EADIYQTPRYLVIGTGKKITLECSQTMGHDKMYWYQQDPGMELHLIHYSYGVNSTEKGDLSSESTVSRIRTEHFPLTLESARPSHTSQYLCASSGSGRSPLHFGNGTRLTVT.